A single sample is the source of the 27 T cell receptor beta chains below, sequenced in a study of T cells in Graves' hyperthyroidism and ophthalmopathy. Amplified TCR beta CDR3 regions derived from RNA transcripts. A first-round RT-PCR of the TCR CDR3 used the HTBI primer set. TCRdb re-derived calls from the multiplex PCR reads in MiXCR, one entry per CDR3 protein. The repertoire holds more than 300,000 distinct CDR3 sequences, with roughly 14% as singletons. The source material was blood. The receptor set was obtained from a woman aged 25 to 39 with Graves' ophthalmopathy.

Note on this clonotype: A read error may explain this, as a much larger clone is one base away. J is TRBJ2-3 and V is TRBV2; D is undetermined. Germline values: CDR1 SNHLY, CDR2 FYNNEI. Trimming removed 7 bases at V and 4 bases at J, with 18 bases between. CDR3 length equals 15 residues. The CDR3 nucleotides read TGTGCCAGCATTTTATCGGCCCAACACCCAGATACGCAGTATTTT. It specifies CASILSAQHPDTQYF.

On this clonotype: Its ends do not fully match the called genes, so a read error is possible. V is TRBV27 and J is TRBJ1-5, with D possibly matching TRBD1 (5 bases). The CDR3 runs to 17 residues. The germline CDR1 and CDR2 sequences are MNHEY and SMNVEV (reference sequence). In DNA form, the CDR3 reads TGTGCCGGCAGTCTTCTGGCAGACGGGGCTGGAGGGCAGCCCCAGCATTTT. Its translation: CAGSLLADGAGGQPQHF.

This clonotype was recorded at least ten times. The chain's CDR3 is CASSKDRNQPQHF. DNA for the CDR3: TGTGCCAGCAGCAAGGACAGGAATCAGCCCCAGCATTTT. The chain joins TRBV7-2 to TRBJ1-5, with TRBD1 matching 7 bases. The CDR3 covers 13 residues. The V gene end was trimmed by 5 bases and the J gene end by 4 bases; junction bases not matched to a gene: 2. Germline values: CDR1 SGHTA, CDR2 FQGNSA.

This clonotype was seen more than once but under ten times. This sequence joins TRBV6-2 or TRBV6-3 and TRBJ2-3, with 11 bases that match TRBD2. The CDR3 extends over 16 amino acids. V trimming: 0 bases; J trimming: 1 base; junction bases outside the gene matches: 0. The germline CDR1 and CDR2 sequences are MNHEY and SVGEGT. In nucleotides, the CDR3 is TGTGCCAGCAGTTACTCACTAGCGGGGGGCACAGATACGCAGTATTTT. Protein: CASSYSLAGGTDTQYF.

This clonotype was detected ten times or more. Germline and junction disagree at one end, which may indicate a read error. This chain joins TRBV18 and TRBJ2-1, with 7 bases identical to TRBD1. Per the germline V gene, CDR1 is KGHSH and CDR2 is LQKENI. The CDR3 loop spans 15 amino acids. For the CDR3, the DNA is TGTGCCAGCTCAGAGGGACAGTTTAGCTACGATGAGCAGTTCTTC. Its translation: CASSEGQFSYDEQFF.

This clonotype has at least ten counts. The genes are TRBV20-1 and TRBJ2-1, with TRBD1 matching 7 bases. Looked up from germline, CDR1 is DFQATT and CDR2 is SNEGSKA (reference sequence). The length of the CDR3 is 18 residues. With 1 base clipped from V and 3 bases from J, the junction kept 15 bases outside the gene matches. Written as DNA, the CDR3 is TGCAGTGCTAGAGCCCTAAGAGGACAGGAGAAGTACTACAATGAGCAGTTCTTC. Its translation is CSARALRGQEKYYNEQFF.

V is TRBV9 and J is TRBJ2-2; 8 nucleotides line up with TRBD2. The CDR3 totals 16 residues. Trimming removed 0 bases from V and 8 bases from J; junction bases left unmatched: 9. CDR1 and CDR2 (germline): SGDLS, YYNGEE. The CDR3 protein is CASSVDNGGAQGELFF. The CDR3 DNA reads as TGTGCCAGCAGCGTAGATAACGGGGGGGCCCAAGGGGAGCTGTTTTTT.

This clonotype has at least ten counts. The chain is built from TRBV5-6 and TRBJ1-1; 11 bases line up with TRBD1. J gave up 4 bases and V 2 bases, and 4 bases lay outside the gene matches. The germline gives CDR1 SGHDT, CDR2 YYEEEE. CDR3 length equals 15 residues. The CDR3 spells CASSLSGTGGTEAFF. The CDR3 DNA follows: TGTGCCAGCAGCTTATCCGGGACAGGGGGCACTGAAGCTTTCTTT.

This clonotype was seen ten or more times. V and J are TRBV7-8 and TRBJ2-1; 12 bases are shared with TRBD2. CDR3 length: 16 residues. V trimming: 4 bases; J trimming: 8 bases; junction bases outside the gene matches: 9. Germline V lookup: CDR1 SGHVS, CDR2 FQNEAQ. The CDR3 region has the DNA TGTGCCAGCAGCTCCAAACTAGCGGGGGGAAGGGATGAGCAGTTCTTC. Translation gives CASSSKLAGGRDEQFF.

In this sample, this clonotype turned up many times. The chain uses TRBV20-1 and TRBJ2-2; TRBD2 is a possible D gene (6 bases). Trimming shortened V by 6 bases and J by 1 base, and 12 bases separated the two germline ends. Germline V CDR1 and CDR2: DFQATT, SNEGSKA (reference sequence). The length of the CDR3 is 14 residues. CDR3 amino acids: CSAVAGGNTGELFF. The CDR3 bases are TGCAGTGCCGTTGCCGGGGGGAACACCGGGGAGCTGTTTTTT.

This clonotype was counted ten times or more. The chain links TRBV5-5 to TRBJ1-2; D ambiguous. The CDR3 consists of 14 residues. The germline gives CDR1 SGHKS, CDR2 YYEKEE (reference sequence). With 3 bases removed from V and 4 bases from J, the gap between germline ends came to 13 bases. The CDR3 spells CASSSESETYGYTF. The CDR3 DNA is TGTGCCAGCAGCTCGGAGTCAGAGACCTATGGCTACACCTTC.

This clonotype was observed many times. This rearrangement joins TRBV20-1 to TRBJ2-1; 16 nucleotides line up with TRBD2. The germline V gene encodes CDR1 DFQATT and CDR2 SNEGSKA (reference sequence). Unmatched junction bases numbered 5, after V lost 5 bases and J lost 7 bases. CDR3 length equals 15 residues. The CDR3 nucleotides are TGCAGTGCTCAGGGACTAGCGGGGGGGCAGAATGAGCAGTTCTTC. Translated, it gives CSAQGLAGGQNEQFF.

The sample holds many counts of this clonotype. The rearrangement uses TRBV7-9 and TRBJ2-5; 9 nucleotides agree with TRBD1. This CDR3 comprises 15 residues. J lost 6 bases, V lost 5 bases, and 10 bases had no gene match. The germline V gene has CDR1 SEHNR and CDR2 FQNEAQ (reference sequence). CDR3 region: CASSRTGAGQQTQYF. The CDR3, as DNA: TGTGCCAGCAGCCGGACAGGGGCCGGCCAGCAGACCCAGTACTTC.

This clonotype was seen at least ten times. The chain carries TRBV15 and TRBJ2-2; 10 nucleotides align to TRBD2. CDR1 and CDR2 from the germline V gene are LNHNV and YYDKDF (reference sequence). The CDR3 loop spans 18 amino acids. J lost 4 bases, V lost 0 bases, and 8 bases had no gene match. The CDR3 DNA reads as TGTGCCACCAGCAGAGATTCAGCGGGGGGGCGTCCCACCGGGGAGCTGTTTTTT. Protein product: CATSRDSAGGRPTGELFF.

This clonotype has a count of ten or more. V usage is TRBV20-1 and J usage is TRBJ1-4; possibly TRBD1 for D (5 bases). CDR3 length equals 18 residues. V dropped 5 bases and J dropped 0 bases, with 22 bases sitting between them. The germline V gene has CDR1 DFQATT and CDR2 SNEGSKA (reference sequence). The CDR3 coding sequence is TGCAGTGCTCGTATGTTCGGTTGGCAGGGAGCAACTAATGAAAAACTGTTTTTT. It specifies CSARMFGWQGATNEKLFF.

Many counts were recorded for this clonotype. V usage is TRBV6-1 and J usage is TRBJ2-2; D is perhaps TRBD2 (6 bases). The ends were cut back, 6 bases at V and 8 bases at J, with 16 bases in the middle. This CDR3 contains 14 residues. Germline V gives CDR1 MNHNS, CDR2 SASEGT. The CDR3 region is CASRGTVRLGELFF. For the CDR3, the DNA is TGTGCCAGCAGGGGGACTGTACGGTTAGGGGAGCTGTTTTTT.

A few counts support this clonotype. The chain recombines TRBV6-2 or TRBV6-3 with TRBJ1-4; no firm D call. CDR1 MNHEY and CDR2 SVGEGT come from the germline V gene. This CDR3 comprises 14 residues. The germline V and J ends were trimmed by 8 bases and 3 bases, with 13 bases remaining between them. The CDR3 nucleotides are TGTGCCAGCTCCAGATTTTCCGCTAATGAAAAACTGTTTTTT. Translated: CASSRFSANEKLFF.

V is TRBV9 and J is TRBJ2-1; 11 bases align to TRBD2. V was clipped by 3 bases and J by 8 bases; unmatched bases: 7. The length of the CDR3 is 15 residues. The germline gives CDR1 SGDLS, CDR2 YYNGEE. DNA for the CDR3: TGTGCCAGCAGCGGACCGGGACTAGCGGTAGATGAGCAGTTCTTC. Its protein is CASSGPGLAVDEQFF.

This clonotype has only a few counts. The chain has TRBV12-3 or TRBV12-4 and TRBJ2-6; 8 bases line up with TRBD1. V dropped 6 bases and J dropped 4; count of bases not matched to a gene: 8. This CDR3 spans 16 amino acids. The CDR3, as DNA: TGTGCCAGCAGCGGACAGGGTGGGGTAGGGGCCAACGTCCTGACTTTC. Translation: CASSGQGGVGANVLTF.

A few counts support this clonotype. The chain joins TRBV19 to TRBJ2-5; the D is unclear. V was shortened by 4 bases and J by 3 bases, with 15 bases between the two germline ends. Per germline, CDR1 LNHDA and CDR2 SQIVND (reference sequence). The CDR3 sequence is 15 residues long. The CDR3 is CASSTRHNREETQYF. Here the CDR3 DNA reads TGTGCCAGTAGTACCCGACACAATAGGGAAGAGACCCAGTACTTC.

This clonotype appeared many times. The chain is built from TRBV2 and TRBJ1-5, with a weak D call TRBD1 (5 bases). The ends were cut back, 8 bases at V and 2 bases at J, with 10 bases in the middle. This CDR3 is built from 13 residues. Germline V gene sequence: CDR1 SNHLY, CDR2 FYNNEI. The CDR3 sequence: CASRDSGNQPQHF. Written as DNA, the CDR3 is TGTGCCAGCCGGGACTCGGGCAATCAGCCCCAGCATTTT.

This clonotype was seen ten or more times. The rearrangement links TRBV7-2 to TRBJ1-2; D call uncertain. The CDR3 loop spans 13 amino acids. From germline, CDR1 is SGHTA and CDR2 FQGNSA. The V gene lost 9 bases and the J gene lost 0 bases, with 11 bases spanning the gap. The CDR3 DNA follows: TGTGCCAGTGAAGGGCCCGCTAACTATGGCTACACCTTC. Its translation is CASEGPANYGYTF.

This clonotype came up many times. V is TRBV11-2 and J is TRBJ1-2; 9 positions match TRBD1. V shed 5 bases, J shed 11 bases, and the junction held 3 bases outside the gene matches. CDR1 is SGHAT, CDR2 FQNNGV, per germline. The CDR3 has 11 residues. The CDR3 DNA sequence: TGTGCCAGCAGCCCGGACAGGGGTTACACCTTC. Protein: CASSPDRGYTF.

In this sample, this clonotype turned up many times. The rearrangement joins TRBV5-1 to TRBJ2-2, with TRBD1 matching 7 bases. Trimming removed 5 bases from V and 1 base from J; junction bases left unmatched: 8. Germline V lookup: CDR1 SGHRS, CDR2 YFSETQ. This CDR3 spans 16 amino acids. The CDR3 loop is CASRKTGQMNTGELFF. In DNA, the CDR3 is TGCGCCAGCAGGAAGACAGGGCAAATGAACACCGGGGAGCTGTTTTTT.

This clonotype was picked up many times. The chain employs TRBV6-1 and TRBJ2-3; 9 bases map to TRBD2. This CDR3 is 16 amino acids long. Germline V gives CDR1 MNHNS, CDR2 SASEGT. V dropped 5 bases and J dropped 3; count of bases not matched to a gene: 9. The CDR3 nucleotides are TGTGCCAGCAGTCCCGGACTAGCGATTTTTACAGATACGCAGTATTTT. The encoded protein is CASSPGLAIFTDTQYF.

This clonotype was counted many times. A read error may account for a junction end that differs from germline. The V gene is TRBV7-9, the J gene TRBJ1-5; D uncertain. The germline gives CDR1 SEHNR, CDR2 FQNEAQ (reference sequence). The length of the CDR3 is 12 residues. The DNA for the CDR3 is TGTGCCAGCAGCTTAGGCAATCTGCCCCAGCATTTT. It is translated as CASSLGNLPQHF.

This clonotype was counted only a few times. The chain is built from TRBV12-3 or TRBV12-4 and TRBJ1-1; D is ambiguous. V was trimmed by 1 base and J by 8 bases, leaving 14 bases between them. This CDR3 has 14 residues. The CDR3 sequence: CASSLGRGSYEAFF. The CDR3, as DNA: TGTGCCAGCAGTTTAGGACGGGGTTCCTACGAAGCTTTCTTT.